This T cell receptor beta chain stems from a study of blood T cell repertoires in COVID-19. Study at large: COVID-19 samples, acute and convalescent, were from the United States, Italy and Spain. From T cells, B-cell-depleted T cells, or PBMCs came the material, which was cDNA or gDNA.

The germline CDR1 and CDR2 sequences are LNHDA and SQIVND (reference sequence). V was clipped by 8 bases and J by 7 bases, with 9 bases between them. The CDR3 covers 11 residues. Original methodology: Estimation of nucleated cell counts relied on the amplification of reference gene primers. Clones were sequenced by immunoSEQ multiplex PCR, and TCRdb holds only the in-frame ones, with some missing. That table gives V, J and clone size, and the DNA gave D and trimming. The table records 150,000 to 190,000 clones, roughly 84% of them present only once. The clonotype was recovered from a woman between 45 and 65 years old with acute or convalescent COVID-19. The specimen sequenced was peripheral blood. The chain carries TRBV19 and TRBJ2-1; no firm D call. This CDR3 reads CASRRANEQFF. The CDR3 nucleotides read TGTGCCAGTCGCAGAGCGAATGAGCAGTTCTTC.